Here is one TCR beta chain with its context. What it binds is unknown. The data stem from a study of OX40 agonist ivuxolimab in advanced cancers. Across the whole study: Patients enrolled in dose escalation were diagnosed with hepatocellular carcinoma, melanoma, renal cell or head and neck cancer.

A history of autoimmune disease or systemic immunosuppression excluded patients. Here immunoSEQ multiplex PCR was the method, and the copy in TCRdb shows in-frame clones only, minus some. Of around 63,000 clones in the sample, approximately 91% were seen once. Study conclusions and caveats: CD8+ T cells showed, on average, more clonal expansion than CD4+ cells.

This receptor was identified in an adult with an advanced solid tumor such as melanoma, head and neck, liver or kidney cancer. The sample was CD4+ or CD8+ T cells sorted from blood, taken in a trial of the OX40 agonist ivuxolimab.

The CDR3 is CASSPIAGPYEQYF. The CDR3 DNA reads as TGTGCCAGCTCACCCATAGCGGGGCCCTACGAGCAGTACTTC. The V call is TRBV18, the J call TRBJ2-5, with 8 bases aligning to TRBD2. The closer fit of TRBJ2-7 to the DNA end suggests the J call may be wrong. Germline V gives CDR1 KGHSH, CDR2 LQKENI. This CDR3 region has 14 residues.